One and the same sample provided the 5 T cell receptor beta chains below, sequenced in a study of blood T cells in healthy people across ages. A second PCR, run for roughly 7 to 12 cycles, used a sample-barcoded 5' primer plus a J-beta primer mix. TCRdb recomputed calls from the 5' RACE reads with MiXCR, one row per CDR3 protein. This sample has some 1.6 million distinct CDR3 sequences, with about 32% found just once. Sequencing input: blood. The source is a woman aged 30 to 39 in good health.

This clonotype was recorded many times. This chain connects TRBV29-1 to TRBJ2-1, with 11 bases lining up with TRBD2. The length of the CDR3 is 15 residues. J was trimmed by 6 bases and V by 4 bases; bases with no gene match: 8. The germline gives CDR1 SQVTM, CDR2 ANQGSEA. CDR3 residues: CSVVGSGRAFNEQFF. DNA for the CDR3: TGCAGCGTTGTGGGTAGCGGGAGGGCCTTCAATGAGCAGTTCTTC.

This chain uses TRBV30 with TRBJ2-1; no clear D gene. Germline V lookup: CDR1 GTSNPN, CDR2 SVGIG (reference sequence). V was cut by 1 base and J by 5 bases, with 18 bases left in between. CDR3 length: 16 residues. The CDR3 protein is CAWSASWVSPHNEQFF. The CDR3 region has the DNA TGTGCCTGGAGTGCCAGCTGGGTATCTCCCCACAATGAGCAGTTCTTC.

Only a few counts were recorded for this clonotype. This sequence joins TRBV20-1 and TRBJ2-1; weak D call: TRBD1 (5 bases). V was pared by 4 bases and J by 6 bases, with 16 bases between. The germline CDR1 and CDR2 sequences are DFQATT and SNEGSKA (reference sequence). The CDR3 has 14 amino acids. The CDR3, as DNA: TGCAGTGCTACCGGCCGGGCTAGGGGCAATGAGCAGTTCTTC. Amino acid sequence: CSATGRARGNEQFF.

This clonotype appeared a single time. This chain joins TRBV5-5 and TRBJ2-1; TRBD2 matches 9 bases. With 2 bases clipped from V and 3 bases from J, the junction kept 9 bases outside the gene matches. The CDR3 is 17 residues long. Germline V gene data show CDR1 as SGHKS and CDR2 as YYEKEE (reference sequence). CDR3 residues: CASSLLGTSLFYNEQFF. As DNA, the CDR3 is TGTGCCAGCAGCTTACTGGGGACTAGCCTTTTCTACAATGAGCAGTTCTTC.

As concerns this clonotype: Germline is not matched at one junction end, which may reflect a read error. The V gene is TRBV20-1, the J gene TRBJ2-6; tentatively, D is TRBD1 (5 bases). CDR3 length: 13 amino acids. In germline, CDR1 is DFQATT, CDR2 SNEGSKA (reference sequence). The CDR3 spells CSALLAGANVRTF. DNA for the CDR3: TGCAGTGCCCTATTAGCTGGGGCCAACGTCCGGACTTTC.